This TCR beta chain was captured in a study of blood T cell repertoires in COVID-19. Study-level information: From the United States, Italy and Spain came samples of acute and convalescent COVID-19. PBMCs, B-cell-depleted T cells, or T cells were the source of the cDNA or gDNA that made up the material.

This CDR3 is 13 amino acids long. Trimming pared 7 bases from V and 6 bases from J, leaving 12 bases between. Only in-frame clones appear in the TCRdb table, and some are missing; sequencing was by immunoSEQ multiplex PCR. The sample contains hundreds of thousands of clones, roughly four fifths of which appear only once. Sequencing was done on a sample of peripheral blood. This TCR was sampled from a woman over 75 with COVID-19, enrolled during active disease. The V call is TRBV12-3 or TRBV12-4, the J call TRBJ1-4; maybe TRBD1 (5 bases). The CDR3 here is CASKGGADEKLFF. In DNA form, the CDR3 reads TGTGCCAGCAAGGGTGGGGCAGATGAAAAACTGTTTTTT.